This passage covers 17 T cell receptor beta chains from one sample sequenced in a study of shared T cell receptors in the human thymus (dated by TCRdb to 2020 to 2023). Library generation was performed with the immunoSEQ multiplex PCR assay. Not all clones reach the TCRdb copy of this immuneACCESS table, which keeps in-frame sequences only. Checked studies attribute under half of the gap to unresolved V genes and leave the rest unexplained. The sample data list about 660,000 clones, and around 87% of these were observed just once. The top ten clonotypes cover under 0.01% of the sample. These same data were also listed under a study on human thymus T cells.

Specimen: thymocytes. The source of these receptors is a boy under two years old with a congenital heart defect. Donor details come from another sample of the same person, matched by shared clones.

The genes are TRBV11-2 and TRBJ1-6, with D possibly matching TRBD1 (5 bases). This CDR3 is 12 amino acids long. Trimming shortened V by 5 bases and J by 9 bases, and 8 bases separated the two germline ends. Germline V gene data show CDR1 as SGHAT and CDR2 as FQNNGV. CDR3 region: CASSGQGSPLHF. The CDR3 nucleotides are TGTGCCAGCAGCGGACAAGGTTCACCCCTCCACTTT.

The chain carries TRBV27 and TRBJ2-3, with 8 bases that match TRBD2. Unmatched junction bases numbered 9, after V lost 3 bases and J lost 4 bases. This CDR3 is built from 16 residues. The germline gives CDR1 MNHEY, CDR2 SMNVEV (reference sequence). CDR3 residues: CASSLIGGAGADTQYF. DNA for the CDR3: TGTGCCAGCAGTTTGATCGGGGGGGCCGGAGCAGATACGCAGTATTTT.

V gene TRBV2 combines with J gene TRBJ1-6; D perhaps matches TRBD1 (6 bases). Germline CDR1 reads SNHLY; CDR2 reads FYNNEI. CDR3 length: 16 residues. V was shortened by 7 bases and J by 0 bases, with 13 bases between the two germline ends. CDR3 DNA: TGTGCCAGCAACCCGCAGGGGTACTCCTATAATTCACCCCTCCACTTT. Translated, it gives CASNPQGYSYNSPLHF.

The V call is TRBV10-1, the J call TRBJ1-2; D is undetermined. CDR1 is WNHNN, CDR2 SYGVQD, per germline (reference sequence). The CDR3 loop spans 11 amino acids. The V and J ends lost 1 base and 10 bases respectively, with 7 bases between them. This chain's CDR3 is CASSEYTLYTF. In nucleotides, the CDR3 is TGCGCCAGCAGTGAGTACACCCTCTACACCTTC.

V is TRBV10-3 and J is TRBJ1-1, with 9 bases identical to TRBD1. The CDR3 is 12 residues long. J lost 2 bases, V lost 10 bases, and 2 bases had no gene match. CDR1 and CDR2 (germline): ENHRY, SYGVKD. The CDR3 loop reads CATTGGNTEAFF. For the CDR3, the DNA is TGTGCCACCACAGGGGGCAACACTGAAGCTTTCTTT.

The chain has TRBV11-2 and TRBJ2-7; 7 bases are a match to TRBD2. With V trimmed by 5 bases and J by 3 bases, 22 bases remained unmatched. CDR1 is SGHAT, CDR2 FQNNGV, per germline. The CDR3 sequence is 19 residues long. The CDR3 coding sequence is TGTGCCAGCAGCGCCCCCTCGCGGGGGTACGCCTCAGGAGGCTACGAGCAGTACTTC. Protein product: CASSAPSRGYASGGYEQYF.

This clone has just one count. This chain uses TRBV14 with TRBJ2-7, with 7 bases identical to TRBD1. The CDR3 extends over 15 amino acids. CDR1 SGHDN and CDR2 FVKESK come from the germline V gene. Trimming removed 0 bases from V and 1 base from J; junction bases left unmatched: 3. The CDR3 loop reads CASSQEDRTSYEQYF. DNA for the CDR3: TGTGCCAGCAGCCAAGAGGACAGGACATCCTACGAGCAGTACTTC.

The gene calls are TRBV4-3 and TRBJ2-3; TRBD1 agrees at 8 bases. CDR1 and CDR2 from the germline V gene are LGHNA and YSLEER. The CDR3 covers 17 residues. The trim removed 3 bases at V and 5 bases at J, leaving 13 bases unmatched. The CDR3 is CASSHPNRDRFIDTQYF. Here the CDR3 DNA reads TGCGCCAGCAGCCACCCCAACCGGGACAGGTTTATAGATACGCAGTATTTT.

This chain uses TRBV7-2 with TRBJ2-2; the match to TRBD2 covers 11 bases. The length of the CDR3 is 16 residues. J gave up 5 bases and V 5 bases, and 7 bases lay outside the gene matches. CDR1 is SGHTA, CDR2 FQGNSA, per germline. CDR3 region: CASSPPTSGMTGELFF. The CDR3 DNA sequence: TGTGCCAGCAGCCCCCCGACTAGCGGGATGACCGGGGAGCTGTTTTTT.

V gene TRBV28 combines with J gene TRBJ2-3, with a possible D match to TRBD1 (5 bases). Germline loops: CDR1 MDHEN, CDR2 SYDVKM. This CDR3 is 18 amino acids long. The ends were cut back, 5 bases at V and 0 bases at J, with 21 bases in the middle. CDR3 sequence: CASSRRGRAPLSTDTQYF. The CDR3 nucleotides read TGTGCCAGCAGTCGAAGAGGCAGGGCGCCCCTTAGCACAGATACGCAGTATTTT. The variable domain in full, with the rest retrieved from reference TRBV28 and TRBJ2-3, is DVKVTQSSRYLVKRTGEKVFLECVQDMDHENMFWYRQDPGLGLRLIYFSYDVKMKEKGDIPEGYSVSREKKERFSLILESASTNQTSMYLCASSRRGRAPLSTDTQYFGPGTRLTVL.

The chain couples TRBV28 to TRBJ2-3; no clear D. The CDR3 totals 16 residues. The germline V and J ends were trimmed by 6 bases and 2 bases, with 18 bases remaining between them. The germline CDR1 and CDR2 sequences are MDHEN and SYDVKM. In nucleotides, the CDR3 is TGTGCCAGCAGACACACTTATCGACACCCCACAGATACGCAGTATTTT. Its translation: CASRHTYRHPTDTQYF.

The CDR3 sequence is CASGQGNSPLHF. The CDR3 region has the DNA TGTGCCAGCGGACAGGGTAATTCACCCCTCCACTTT. This chain uses TRBV27 with TRBJ1-6; 8 bases line up with TRBD1. Looked up from germline, CDR1 is MNHEY and CDR2 is SMNVEV (reference sequence). This CDR3 contains 12 residues. The ends lost 8 bases at V and 6 bases at J; junction bases unmatched: 0.

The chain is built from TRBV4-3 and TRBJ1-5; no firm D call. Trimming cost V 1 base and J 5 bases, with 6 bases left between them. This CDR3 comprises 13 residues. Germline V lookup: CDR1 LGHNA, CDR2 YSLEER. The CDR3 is CASSQGRYQPQHF. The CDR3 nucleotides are TGCGCCAGCAGCCAAGGCAGGTATCAGCCCCAGCATTTT.

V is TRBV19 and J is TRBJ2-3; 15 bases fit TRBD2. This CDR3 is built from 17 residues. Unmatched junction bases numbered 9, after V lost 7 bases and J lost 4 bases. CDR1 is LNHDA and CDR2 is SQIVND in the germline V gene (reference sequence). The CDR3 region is CASTGLAGGPVADTQYF. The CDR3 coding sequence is TGTGCCAGTACAGGACTAGCGGGAGGGCCCGTAGCAGATACGCAGTATTTT.

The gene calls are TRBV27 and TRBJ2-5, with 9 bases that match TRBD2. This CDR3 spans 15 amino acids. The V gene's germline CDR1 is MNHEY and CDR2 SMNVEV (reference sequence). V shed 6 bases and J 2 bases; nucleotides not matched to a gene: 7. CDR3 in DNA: TGTGCCAGCAGCCCCCGACTAGCGGCGCAAGAGACCCAGTACTTC. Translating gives CASSPRLAAQETQYF.

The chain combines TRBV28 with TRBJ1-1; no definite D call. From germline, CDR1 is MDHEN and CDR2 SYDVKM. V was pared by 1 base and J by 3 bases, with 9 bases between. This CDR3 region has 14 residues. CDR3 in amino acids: CASSLSLGYTEAFF. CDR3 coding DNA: TGTGCCAGCAGTTTATCTCTGGGCTACACTGAAGCTTTCTTT. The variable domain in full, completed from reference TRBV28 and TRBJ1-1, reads DVKVTQSSRYLVKRTGEKVFLECVQDMDHENMFWYRQDPGLGLRLIYFSYDVKMKEKGDIPEGYSVSREKKERFSLILESASTNQTSMYLCASSLSLGYTEAFFGQGTRLTVV.

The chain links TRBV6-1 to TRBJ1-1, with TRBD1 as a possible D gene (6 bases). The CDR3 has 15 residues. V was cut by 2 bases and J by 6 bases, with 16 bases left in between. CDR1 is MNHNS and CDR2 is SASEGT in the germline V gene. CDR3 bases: TGTGCCAGCAGTGAATCCGAGACAGGCATCCCTGAAGCTTTCTTT. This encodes CASSESETGIPEAFF.